Listed below are T cell receptor beta chains from one sample, sequenced in a study of beta chain features in type 1 diabetes. Sequencing used immunoSEQ multiplex PCR; TCRdb keeps in-frame clones, though not all of them. The sample has more than 300,000 clones; about 14% are singletons. Sequencing was performed on naive CD4+ T cells from blood. The receptors were gathered from a woman aged 18-30 years in good health. Each CDR3 is given with its conserved first and last residue. The order of the fields is CDR3 DNA, CDR3 protein, clone size, V gene, D gene, J gene. The D gene is left open where the match is weak. Size is omitted from some rows. Given values are once, few, many or a class for expanded clones.

TGTGCCAGCAGCTTAGACGGGCAGGGGGCGCTTGGCTACACCTTC | CASSLDGQGALGYTF | - | TRBV7-9 | TRBD1 | TRBJ1-2
TGCGCCAGCAGCGTCGGGGGGGAGCACGTCACAGATACGCAGTATTTT | CASSVGGEHVTDTQYF | few | TRBV4-3 | TRBD2 | TRBJ2-3
TGTGCCAGCAGCTTAACGGGACAGGGCGGCGATGAGCAGTTCTTC | CASSLTGQGGDEQFF | once | TRBV7-9 | TRBD1 | TRBJ2-1
TGCGCCAGCAGCTTGGGGACTAGAAGCACAGATACGCAGTATTTT | CASSLGTRSTDTQYF | - | TRBV5-1 | TRBD2 | TRBJ2-3
TGTGCCAGCAGTTTAAACGGTCCAGATACGCAGTATTTT | CASSLNGPDTQYF | - | TRBV28 | - | TRBJ2-3
TGTGCCAGCAGCCGGGTAGCCCGGGGTGAGCAGTTCTTC | CASSRVARGEQFF | - | TRBV14 | - | TRBJ2-1
TGCGCCAGCAGATCGTCCGGGAAGGAGACCCAGTACTTC | CASRSSGKETQYF | - | TRBV10-2 | - | TRBJ2-5
TGTGCCAGCAGCCAAGTGAAACTAGCGGGAGCCTCCTACAATGAGCAGTTCTTC | CASSQVKLAGASYNEQFF | - | TRBV4-2 | TRBD2 | TRBJ2-1
TGTGCCACCCGTGACACTGAAGCTTTCTTT | CATRDTEAFF | - | TRBV10-3 | - | TRBJ1-1
TGTGCCTGGAAGCGTCGGCGGGGACTAGCGGGAGGTTCAACCGGGGAGCTGTTTTTT | CAWKRRRGLAGGSTGELFF | few | TRBV30 | TRBD2 | TRBJ2-2
- | CLCASPWAWDNEQFF | few | TRBV7-4 | - | TRBJ2-1
TGTGCCAGCAGTTATTTCGCCTATGACTACGAGCAGTACTTC | CASSYFAYDYEQYF | few | TRBV28 | - | TRBJ2-7
TGTGCCAGCAGCCAAGTGGGGCGGATGAACACTGAAGCTTTCTTT | CASSQVGRMNTEAFF | - | TRBV4-2 | - | TRBJ1-1
TGTGCCAGCAGCTCTAGGGACACCCGCACAGATACGCAGTATTTT | CASSSRDTRTDTQYF | few | TRBV7-9 | - | TRBJ2-3
TGCGCCAGCAGCTTAGTTGACAGGAACACTGAAGCTTTCTTT | CASSLVDRNTEAFF | - | TRBV5-1 | - | TRBJ1-1
TGTGCCAGCAGTGAGCGACAGGCCTACATCTATGGCTACACCTTC | CASSERQAYIYGYTF | - | TRBV27 | - | TRBJ1-2
TGTGCCAGCTCACCCACTAGGACAGAGATTAACTATGGCTACACCTTC | CASSPTRTEINYGYTF | few | TRBV18 | - | TRBJ1-2
TGTGCCAGCAGTTTATCGGGGGGCGTCTATGGCTACACCTTC | CASSLSGGVYGYTF | few | TRBV28 | - | TRBJ1-2
TGTGCCAGCAGTTCCGGGGACTCTGGGGCCAACGTCCTGACTTTC | CASSSGDSGANVLTF | - | TRBV28 | - | TRBJ2-6
TGTGCCAGCAGCGTTGGGACAGCGAACACCGGGGAGCTGTTTTTT | CASSVGTANTGELFF | few | TRBV9 | TRBD1 | TRBJ2-2
TGCGCCAGCAGCCCCAGGTTGGTAGGGGCCACCGGGGAGCTGTTTTTT | CASSPRLVGATGELFF | - | TRBV4-1 | - | TRBJ2-2
TGCGCCAGCAGCTTACTAGCGGGAGGCCCCGGGGAGCTGTTTTTT | CASSLLAGGPGELFF | - | TRBV5-1 | TRBD2 | TRBJ2-2
TGTGCCAGCAGCCAAGATCAGGCTAGCGGGATTAACGAGCAGTACTTC | CASSQDQASGINEQYF | few | TRBV4-2 | TRBD2 | TRBJ2-7
TGCGCCAGCAGTTATAGCGGGATCTCCTACGAGCAGTACTTC | CASSYSGISYEQYF | - | TRBV10-1 | TRBD2 | TRBJ2-7
TGTGCCAGCTCACCGGGCCAGAAAGAGACCCAGTACTTC | CASSPGQKETQYF | - | TRBV18 | - | TRBJ2-5
TGTGCCAGCAGCTTAGGTGTTTCGGCTAATGAAAAACTGTTTTTT | CASSLGVSANEKLFF | - | TRBV7-2 | - | TRBJ1-4
TGCAGCGTTGAAGATAATCGCCTACGGCAGGGGGCCTACGAGCAGTACTTC | CSVEDNRLRQGAYEQYF | - | TRBV29-1 | TRBD1 | TRBJ2-7
TGTGCCAGCACCGCGACTAGCGGGAGTGGAGAGACCCAGTACTTC | CASTATSGSGETQYF | few | TRBV5-6 | TRBD2 | TRBJ2-5
TGTGCCAGCAGCTTCGGGGAGGGTTGGGAGCAGTACTTC | CASSFGEGWEQYF | few | TRBV7-9 | TRBD2 | TRBJ2-7
TGTGCCAGCAGTTTTGACAGGGGGGTTTACGAGCAGTACTTC | CASSFDRGVYEQYF | - | TRBV28 | TRBD1 | TRBJ2-7
TGTGCCAGTAGTACCCGGACAGTTAAAGAGACCCAGTACTTC | CASSTRTVKETQYF | few | TRBV19 | - | TRBJ2-5
TGTGCCAGCAGCCCCACCTCTCGGGTTTACGAGCAGTACTTC | CASSPTSRVYEQYF | - | TRBV7-2 | - | TRBJ2-7